This T cell receptor (beta chain) was recorded in a study of post-analysis software for immune sequencing data. Study results and caveats: TRBV segments more frequent in patients than in controls numbered roughly 5 and included TRBV5-6, TRBV5-1 and TRBV20-1. Normalized Chao1 diversity in multiple sclerosis patients fell significantly below that of controls. Samples from one preparation batch, clustered by F measure, grouped strongly together.

Trimming removed 9 bases from V and 4 bases from J, with 18 bases in between. The V gene's germline CDR1 is LNHDA and CDR2 SQIVND (reference sequence). The CDR3 is 14 residues long. With regard to this clonotype: Antigen specificity is unknown.

Presence of unique molecular identifiers characterized the TCR beta cDNA libraries. Each CDR3 protein gets one entry after TCRdb re-called the PCR reads with MiXCR. The top ten hold approximately 11% of the sample, which has roughly 650,000 distinct CDR3 sequences, approximately 60% seen once. The chain links TRBV19 to TRBJ1-2, with D unresolved. Input material: blood. This clonotype originated in a girl aged 2-9 years with multiple sclerosis. This CDR3 reads CASLPDRTTYGYTF. The CDR3 bases are TGTGCCAGCCTACCGGACCGAACCACCTATGGCTACACCTTC.